The 7 T cell receptor beta chains below were found in one sample sequenced in a study of cytomegalovirus exposure and HLA in healthy donors. Generated by immunoSEQ multiplex PCR, the TCRdb table keeps only in-frame clones and is missing some. The top ten hold about 9.3% of the sample, which has 150,000 to 200,000 clones, about 90% seen once. The specimen sequenced was PBMCs. Receptor source: a woman under 30 in good health and CMV-seropositive.

The chain uses TRBV2 and TRBJ1-2; no clear D. This CDR3 contains 17 residues. The germline V gene has CDR1 SNHLY and CDR2 FYNNEI. Trimming removed 4 bases from V and 0 bases from J, with 18 bases in between. Here the CDR3 reads CASSGSGGNQPNYGYTF. The CDR3 DNA reads TGTGCCAGCAGTGGGTCGGGAGGTAACCAGCCTAACTATGGCTACACCTTC.

The gene calls are TRBV11-2 and TRBJ1-2; D is ambiguous. Trimming took off 5 bases at V and 8 bases at J, with 9 bases between the two ends. This CDR3 has 11 amino acids. The germline V gene encodes CDR1 SGHAT and CDR2 FQNNGV. The CDR3 region has the DNA TGTGCCAGCAGCCCCTCGAGGGGCTACACCTTC. It yields the protein CASSPSRGYTF.

The chain has TRBV30 and TRBJ2-1; D not resolved. The germline CDR1 and CDR2 sequences are GTSNPN and SVGIG (reference sequence). Deletions cut 1 base from V and 7 bases from J, with 14 bases between. This CDR3 has 14 amino acids. In DNA form, the CDR3 reads TGTGCCTGGAGTGCCCCATCTACGTGGAATGAGCAGTTCTTC. Protein: CAWSAPSTWNEQFF.

This chain uses TRBV30 with TRBJ2-1; TRBD2 matches 13 bases. In germline, CDR1 is GTSNPN, CDR2 SVGIG (reference sequence). This CDR3 is built from 14 residues. V shed 0 bases, J shed 7 bases, and the junction held 0 bases outside the gene matches. The CDR3 loop is CAWSVLAGGNEQFF. Written as DNA, the CDR3 is TGTGCCTGGAGTGTACTAGCGGGAGGGAATGAGCAGTTCTTC.

The chain couples TRBV28 to TRBJ2-7; 12 bases line up with TRBD1. The V segment lost 5 bases and the J segment 5 bases; nucleotides outside the gene matches: 13. Per germline, CDR1 MDHEN and CDR2 SYDVKM. CDR3 length: 17 amino acids. CDR3 bases: TGTGCCAGCAGTCAAACGACCCCCGGGACAGGGGGCGACGAGCAGTACTTC. This translates into CASSQTTPGTGGDEQYF.

This sequence joins TRBV27 and TRBJ2-3; D is unresolved. The CDR3 sequence is 13 residues long. CDR1 is MNHEY and CDR2 is SMNVEV in the germline V gene (reference sequence). V lost 8 bases, J lost 6 bases, and 15 bases lay in between. This chain's CDR3 is CASRIFSVDTQYF. CDR3 sequence (DNA): TGTGCCAGCCGTATTTTCTCGGTTGATACGCAGTATTTT.

The rearrangement joins TRBV19 to TRBJ1-5; 10 nucleotides agree with TRBD1. Trimming cost V 4 bases and J 7 bases; bases outside gene matches: 13. Per germline, CDR1 LNHDA and CDR2 SQIVND (reference sequence). This CDR3 is built from 17 residues. The CDR3 DNA reads TGTGCCAGTAGTACGAATGCGGACAGGGGGATTGGGCAGCCCCAGCATTTT. Encoded protein: CASSTNADRGIGQPQHF.